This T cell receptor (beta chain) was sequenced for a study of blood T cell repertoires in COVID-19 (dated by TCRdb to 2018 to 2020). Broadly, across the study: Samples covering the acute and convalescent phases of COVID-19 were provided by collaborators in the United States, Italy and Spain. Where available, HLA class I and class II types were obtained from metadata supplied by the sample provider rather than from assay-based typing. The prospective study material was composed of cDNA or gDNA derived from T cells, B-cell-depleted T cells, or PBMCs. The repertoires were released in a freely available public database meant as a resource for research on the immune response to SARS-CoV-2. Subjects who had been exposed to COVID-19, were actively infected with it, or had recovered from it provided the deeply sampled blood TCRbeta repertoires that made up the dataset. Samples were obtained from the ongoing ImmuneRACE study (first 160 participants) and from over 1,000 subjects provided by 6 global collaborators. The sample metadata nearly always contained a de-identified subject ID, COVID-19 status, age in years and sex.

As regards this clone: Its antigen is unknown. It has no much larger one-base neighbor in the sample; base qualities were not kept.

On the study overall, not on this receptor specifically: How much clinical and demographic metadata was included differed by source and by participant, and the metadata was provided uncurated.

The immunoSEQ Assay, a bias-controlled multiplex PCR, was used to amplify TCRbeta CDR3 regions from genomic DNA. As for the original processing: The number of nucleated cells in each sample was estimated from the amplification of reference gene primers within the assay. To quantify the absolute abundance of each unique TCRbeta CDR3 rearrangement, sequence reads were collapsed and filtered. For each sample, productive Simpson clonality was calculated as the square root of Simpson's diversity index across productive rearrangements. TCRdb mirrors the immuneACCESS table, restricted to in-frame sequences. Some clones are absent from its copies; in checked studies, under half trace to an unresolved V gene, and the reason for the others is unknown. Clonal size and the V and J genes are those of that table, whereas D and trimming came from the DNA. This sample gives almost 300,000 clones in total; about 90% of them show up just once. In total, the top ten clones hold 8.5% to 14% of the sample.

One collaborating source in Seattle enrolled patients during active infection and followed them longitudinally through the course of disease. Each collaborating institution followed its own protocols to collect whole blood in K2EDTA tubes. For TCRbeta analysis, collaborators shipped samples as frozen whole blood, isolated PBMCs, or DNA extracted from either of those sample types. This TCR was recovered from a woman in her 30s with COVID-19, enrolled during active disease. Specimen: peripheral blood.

The sequenced DNA is TGTGCCAGTAAGGCTGTTGGGGGGGGCCACGAAGCTTTCTTT. This encodes CASKAVGGGHEAFF. Recombination connected TRBV19 to TRBJ1-1; TRBD1 might be the D gene, on 6 matching bases. There are 14 amino acids in the CDR3, from cysteine to phenylalanine inclusive. Only CDR3 DNA remains: 42 bases, in frame from the first base. From the germline V gene (reference sequence), CDR1 is LNHDA and CDR2 is SQIVND. V sheds 7 bases and J sheds 8 bases, leaving 20 bases between their ends.